This T cell receptor beta chain stems from a study of response to subunit inactivated influenza vaccine. MiXCR was run by TCRdb on the RT-PCR reads, yielding one entry per CDR3 protein. The sample yields roughly 620,000 distinct CDR3 sequences, over 9% seen once. The CDR3 is 13 residues long. V lost 7 bases to trimming and J lost 2 bases; unmatched junction nucleotides: 6. Germline values: CDR1 SQVTM, CDR2 ANQGSEA. These data also formed part of another study, on T cells expressing NK-cell markers. As that study records: Researchers built TCR beta cDNA using 5'RACE template switching with UMIs. In a few donors, these clonotypes also led the CD3+CD56-NKG2C+ fraction.

The sequencing used PBMCs from blood, collected on the day of vaccination. This TCR came from a man aged 50-60 years who received an inactivated influenza vaccine. The J gene is TRBJ2-7, the V gene TRBV29-1, with 9 bases lining up with TRBD1. The CDR3, as DNA: TGCAGCGCCTCCGGGACAGGGACCTACGAGCAGTACTTC. Translated: CSASGTGTYEQYF.